Below are 32 T cell receptor beta chains sequenced from a single sample in a study of early T cells in non-severe SARS-CoV-2 infection. Using its own MiXCR run on the 5' RACE reads, TCRdb lists one record per CDR3 protein. The sample has 53,000 or so distinct CDR3 sequences; more than 10% are singletons. Sample: whole blood, taken at baseline. These receptors were obtained from an adult who was a healthcare worker with PCR-confirmed SARS-CoV-2 infection or an uninfected control (not recorded which).

This clonotype turned up a few times. This sequence joins TRBV7-8 and TRBJ2-1, with no clear D. The length of the CDR3 is 12 residues. Deletions cut 5 bases from V and 5 bases from J, with 7 bases between. Germline V CDR1 and CDR2: SGHVS, FQNEAQ. The CDR3 DNA reads TGTGCCAGCAGCCCCTGGGACAATGAGCAGTTCTTC. Its translation: CASSPWDNEQFF.

V usage is TRBV5-4 and J usage is TRBJ2-2; possibly TRBD2 for D (6 bases). Germline lookup yields CDR1 SGHNT and CDR2 YYREEE (reference sequence). V dropped 4 bases and J dropped 1 base, with 14 bases sitting between them. The CDR3 covers 16 residues. The CDR3 sequence: CASSPYGTLNTGELFF. The CDR3, as DNA: TGTGCCAGCAGCCCCTACGGGACTTTGAACACCGGGGAGCTGTTTTTT.

This clonotype has just a few counts. The chain combines TRBV7-2 with TRBJ2-7; D is perhaps TRBD1 (5 bases). CDR1 and CDR2 (germline): SGHTA, FQGNSA. Trimming took off 5 bases at V and 4 bases at J, with 9 bases between the two ends. This CDR3 has 12 residues. This chain's CDR3 is CASSIQEYEQYF. For the CDR3, the DNA is TGTGCCAGCAGCATACAGGAGTACGAGCAGTACTTC.

The J gene is TRBJ2-7, the V gene TRBV27; TRBD2 matches at 9 bases. The CDR3 has 14 residues. Germline assignment: CDR1 MNHEY and CDR2 SMNVEV (reference sequence). Trimming took 2 bases from V and 4 from J; bases not matched to a gene: 3. The CDR3 DNA reads as TGTGCCAGCAGTTTAGAGGCGGGAGGGTACGAGCAGTACTTC. It yields the protein CASSLEAGGYEQYF.

This clonotype has just a few counts. J is TRBJ2-3 and V is TRBV7-9; either TRBD1 or TRBD2 may supply D (5 bases each). CDR1 is SEHNR and CDR2 is FQNEAQ in the germline V gene (reference sequence). This CDR3 is 19 amino acids long. The V and J ends lost 5 bases and 3 bases respectively, with 27 bases between them. The CDR3 DNA reads TGTGCCAGCAGCCAAATCCATCCCGAGGGGACGAGGGGAACAGATACGCAGTATTTT. Translated, it gives CASSQIHPEGTRGTDTQYF.

This clonotype has only a few counts. The V gene is TRBV10-3, the J gene TRBJ2-3; D unclear. The germline V gene has CDR1 ENHRY and CDR2 SYGVKD. V lost 0 bases and J 2 bases, leaving 6 bases between the germline ends. CDR3 length equals 14 residues. CDR3 sequence (DNA): TGTGCCATCAGTGAGTCTATGGTCACAGATACGCAGTATTTT. It specifies CAISESMVTDTQYF.

The chain couples TRBV9 to TRBJ2-1, with TRBD1 identical over 9 bases. The V gene end was trimmed by 4 bases and the J gene end by 7 bases; junction bases not matched to a gene: 9. The germline gives CDR1 SGDLS, CDR2 YYNGEE. This CDR3 is built from 15 residues. In DNA form, the CDR3 reads TGTGCCAGCAGCCCATCGGGACAGGGCTTAAATGAGCAGTTCTTC. This sequence encodes CASSPSGQGLNEQFF.

This clonotype was recorded a few times. The chain joins TRBV4-3 to TRBJ2-7; 10 nucleotides match TRBD1. CDR1 LGHNA and CDR2 YSLEER come from the germline V gene. The CDR3 contains 15 residues. Trimming removed 3 bases from V and 6 bases from J; junction bases left unmatched: 8. This chain's CDR3 is CASSQPGQGTSEQYF. Written as DNA, the CDR3 is TGCGCCAGCAGCCAGCCGGGACAGGGGACCTCCGAGCAGTACTTC.

This clonotype was seen at least ten times. DNA of the CDR3: TGCGCCAGCAGCCCAGAACAGGGAAGGGCTGAAGCTTTCTTT. It codes for CASSPEQGRAEAFF. V gene TRBV4-3 combines with J gene TRBJ1-1, with D perhaps matching TRBD1 (6 bases). Per germline, CDR1 LGHNA and CDR2 YSLEER. This CDR3 is built from 14 residues. Trimming took 4 bases from V and 6 from J, leaving 15 bases between them.

The chain combines TRBV6-5 with TRBJ2-3, with 10 bases fitting TRBD1. The CDR3 runs to 15 residues. Germline V gene data show CDR1 as MNHEY and CDR2 as SVGAGI. J lost 2 bases, V lost 5 bases, and 4 bases had no gene match. This chain's CDR3 is CASSDDRGLTDTQYF. CDR3 bases: TGTGCCAGCAGTGACGACAGGGGGCTCACAGATACGCAGTATTTT.

This clonotype was recorded at least ten times. The CDR3 DNA reads as TGCAGTGCAAACCTCCAGCGGGGGGCAGATACGCAGTATTTT. As protein: CSANLQRGADTQYF. The rearrangement joins TRBV20-1 to TRBJ2-3, with TRBD2 matching over 9 bases. V shed 6 bases and J 4 bases; nucleotides not matched to a gene: 8. The germline V gene has CDR1 DFQATT and CDR2 SNEGSKA (reference sequence). The CDR3 consists of 14 residues.

The V call is TRBV15, the J call TRBJ2-7; D ambiguous. This CDR3 is 15 amino acids long. V shed 0 bases and J shed 0 bases, with 9 bases lying between them. Germline V gene sequence: CDR1 LNHNV, CDR2 YYDKDF (reference sequence). The CDR3 reads CATSRDARSSYEQYF. The CDR3 region has the DNA TGTGCCACCAGCAGAGATGCCAGGAGCTCCTACGAGCAGTACTTC.

This clonotype was counted only a few times. The genes are TRBV5-6 and TRBJ2-1, with TRBD2 matching over 9 bases. CDR1 SGHDT and CDR2 YYEEEE come from the germline V gene. This CDR3 has 16 amino acids. V shed 1 base, J shed 9 bases, and the junction held 11 bases outside the gene matches. This chain's CDR3 is CASSLRSSGRTIEQFF. The CDR3 nucleotides are TGTGCCAGCAGCTTGCGGAGTAGCGGGAGAACGATTGAGCAGTTCTTC.

This clonotype has only a few counts. The rearrangement joins TRBV11-2 to TRBJ2-1; 14 bases are a match to TRBD2. The germline gives CDR1 SGHAT, CDR2 FQNNGV. CDR3 length equals 17 residues. The ends lost 5 bases at V and 2 bases at J; junction bases unmatched: 5. CDR3 DNA: TGTGCCAGCAGCCAGACTAGCGGGAGGGTAACCTACAATGAGCAGTTCTTC. As protein: CASSQTSGRVTYNEQFF.

This chain connects TRBV11-2 to TRBJ2-1; TRBD2 matches at 8 bases. The CDR3 runs to 13 residues. Trimming cost V 3 bases and J 8 bases; bases outside gene matches: 3. Germline values: CDR1 SGHAT, CDR2 FQNNGV. The CDR3 here is CASSFSGSHEQFF. CDR3 nucleotides: TGTGCCAGCAGCTTCAGCGGGAGTCATGAGCAGTTCTTC.

This clonotype has a count of ten or more. This rearrangement joins TRBV25-1 to TRBJ1-1; D may be TRBD1 (6 bases). Germline lookup yields CDR1 MGHDK and CDR2 SYGVNS. The CDR3 sequence is 15 residues long. Trimming cost V 6 bases and J 0 bases, with 14 bases left between them. The CDR3: CASRGPGTLNTEAFF. The CDR3 nucleotides are TGTGCCAGCAGAGGTCCCGGGACATTGAACACTGAAGCTTTCTTT.

CDR3 DNA sequence: TGCGCCAGCAGTCCACTAGCGACTAGCACAGATACGCAGTATTTT. Its protein product is CASSPLATSTDTQYF. This chain uses TRBV5-1 with TRBJ2-3; 7 bases align to TRBD2. V lost 5 bases, J lost 0 bases, and 6 bases stayed unmatched. The CDR3 contains 15 residues. CDR1 and CDR2 from the germline V gene are SGHRS and YFSETQ.

This CDR3 reads CASRSTSGAYNEQFF. The CDR3 nucleotides are TGTGCCAGCCGTTCGACTAGCGGGGCCTACAATGAGCAGTTCTTC. This sequence joins TRBV4-2 and TRBJ2-1, with TRBD2 matching over 11 bases. Trimming at V came to 8 bases and at J to 2 bases, leaving 5 bases not matched to a gene. Germline V gene data show CDR1 as LGHNA and CDR2 as YNFKEQ. The CDR3 runs 15 residues.

This clonotype has just a few counts. The J gene is TRBJ2-3, the V gene TRBV11-2; D might be TRBD1 or TRBD2, each matching 5 bases. CDR3 length: 16 residues. The germline V gene has CDR1 SGHAT and CDR2 FQNNGV. The V end lost 2 bases, the J end lost 0 bases, and 12 bases lay between the germline ends. As DNA, the CDR3 is TGTGCCAGCAGCTTAAGGGGAGCGACAAGCACAGATACGCAGTATTTT. This sequence encodes CASSLRGATSTDTQYF.

The DNA of the CDR3 is TGTGCCAGCAGCTTAGAAGCCGTAGAGGGCTACAATGAGCAGTTCTTC. This sequence encodes CASSLEAVEGYNEQFF. The chain couples TRBV11-2 to TRBJ2-1; TRBD2 might be the D (5 bases). CDR1 and CDR2 (germline): SGHAT, FQNNGV. V lost 0 bases and J lost 3, with 12 bases in between. The CDR3 runs to 16 residues.

Only a few counts were recorded for this clonotype. The chain has TRBV12-3 or TRBV12-4 and TRBJ1-5; no clear D. V gave up 7 bases and J gave up 3 bases, with 10 bases separating them. The CDR3 covers 13 residues. The chain's CDR3 is CASTGSVNQPQHF. DNA for the CDR3: TGTGCCAGCACGGGGAGTGTCAATCAGCCCCAGCATTTT.

This clonotype was counted a few times. The V gene is TRBV5-1, the J gene TRBJ2-7; D unresolved. V lost 1 base and J lost 3, with 17 bases in between. There are 16 residues in the CDR3. CDR1 SGHRS and CDR2 YFSETQ come from the germline V gene. Written as DNA, the CDR3 is TGCGCCAGCAGCTTGACAAGGACCCGACTGAGCTACGAGCAGTACTTC. Its protein is CASSLTRTRLSYEQYF.

The chain joins TRBV6-6 to TRBJ2-7; D may be TRBD1 (6 bases). This CDR3 has 13 amino acids. Trimming took off 6 bases at V and 2 bases at J, with 11 bases between the two ends. Germline CDR1 and CDR2: MNHNY and SVGAGI (reference sequence). DNA for the CDR3: TGTGCCAGCAGCAGGGGCGGAACCTACGAGCAGTACTTC. Protein: CASSRGGTYEQYF.

The chain joins TRBV6-2 or TRBV6-3 to TRBJ2-5; 8 bases map to TRBD1. CDR1 and CDR2 (germline): MNHEY, SVGEGT. The CDR3 sequence is 14 residues long. The ends lost 5 bases at V and 5 bases at J; junction bases unmatched: 7. CDR3 in DNA: TGTGCCAGCAGTCAACAGGGGGTGGTCGAGACCCAGTACTTC. Its protein is CASSQQGVVETQYF.

This clonotype turned up a few times. This chain joins TRBV5-1 and TRBJ2-1; D not certain. Trimming left V 2 bases short and J 6 bases short, with 12 bases between. Germline V lookup: CDR1 SGHRS, CDR2 YFSETQ. The CDR3 runs to 14 residues. Here the CDR3 DNA reads TGCGCCAGCAGCTTTCTAGAGTTATCCAATGAGCAGTTCTTC. Translated: CASSFLELSNEQFF.

This clonotype was counted many times. The CDR3 reads CASSSGTGESETQYF. CDR3 nucleotide sequence: TGTGCCAGCAGTTCCGGGACAGGGGAGTCAGAGACCCAGTACTTC. V and J are TRBV6-2 or TRBV6-3 and TRBJ2-5; TRBD1 aligns across 10 bases. This CDR3 comprises 15 residues. Unmatched junction bases numbered 6, after V lost 4 bases and J lost 4 bases. CDR1 and CDR2 (germline): MNHEY, SVGEGT.

The J gene is TRBJ2-1, the V gene TRBV29-1; the D gene is possibly TRBD2 (6 bases). V lost 5 bases to trimming and J lost 0 bases, with 11 bases between them. This CDR3 comprises 14 residues. The V gene's germline CDR1 is SQVTM and CDR2 ANQGSEA. CDR3 sequence (DNA): TGCAGCGTTTCTAGCGTCCGCTCCTACAATGAGCAGTTCTTC. Its translation is CSVSSVRSYNEQFF.

The V call is TRBV20-1, the J call TRBJ2-7, with D perhaps matching TRBD2 (6 bases). This CDR3 spans 12 amino acids. From germline, CDR1 is DFQATT and CDR2 SNEGSKA (reference sequence). Trimming removed 6 bases at V and 3 bases at J, with 12 bases between. CDR3 nucleotide sequence: TGCAGTGCCGCGGACTACAACTACGAGCAGTACTTC. Translated, it gives CSAADYNYEQYF.

The chain employs TRBV18 and TRBJ1-1; no clear D. Germline V CDR1 and CDR2: KGHSH, LQKENI. With 3 bases removed from V and 1 base from J, the gap between germline ends came to 12 bases. CDR3 size: 15 residues. Here the CDR3 reads CASSPRQEANTEAFF. The CDR3 region has the DNA TGTGCCAGCTCACCGCGCCAGGAGGCGAACACTGAAGCTTTCTTT.

This clonotype showed up many times. The chain links TRBV2 to TRBJ2-1; 9 bases match TRBD1. With 7 bases clipped from V and 6 bases from J, the junction kept 10 bases outside the gene matches. The CDR3 runs 15 residues. The V gene's germline CDR1 is SNHLY and CDR2 FYNNEI. This chain's CDR3 is CASTWNRGRTNEQFF. The CDR3 DNA reads TGTGCCAGCACTTGGAACAGGGGGCGCACCAATGAGCAGTTCTTC.

The chain couples TRBV6-5 to TRBJ1-1; the D gene is possibly TRBD1 (5 bases). The ends were cut back, 0 bases at V and 3 bases at J, with 14 bases in the middle. Germline V gene data show CDR1 as MNHEY and CDR2 as SVGAGI. The CDR3 sequence is 16 residues long. Here the CDR3 DNA reads TGTGCCAGCAGTTACTCGTCAGGGAGGTTGGACACTGAAGCTTTCTTT. Protein: CASSYSSGRLDTEAFF.

This clonotype was observed a handful of times. The chain uses TRBV28 and TRBJ2-7; maybe TRBD2 (6 bases). The germline CDR1 and CDR2 sequences are MDHEN and SYDVKM. Trimming cost V 7 bases and J 4 bases, with 17 bases left between them. The CDR3 consists of 14 residues. CDR3 region: CASTWRAGFYEQYF. The CDR3 DNA reads as TGTGCCAGCACCTGGAGGGCCGGATTTTACGAGCAGTACTTC.